Presented here are 24 T cell receptor beta chains from one specimen sequenced in a study of a mutant IDH1 vaccine in newly diagnosed glioma. Time point noted: week 47, end of study. Each dose delivered 300 ug of mutant IDH1 20-mer peptide subcutaneously with imiquimod. TCRdb's copy holds only in-frame clones and misses some; the assay was immunoSEQ multiplex PCR. The sample holds about 24,000 clones, around 76% seen once. What these receptors recognize is not known. Sequenced material: PBMCs, taken from a glioma patient whose treatment included an IDH1 peptide vaccine. These receptors came from a man aged 40-49 years with glioma. Some clones in this sample may be carry-over from other donors' samples.

The chain has TRBV19 and TRBJ2-1; TRBD1 matches at 10 bases. V gave up 3 bases and J gave up 4 bases; unmatched junction bases: 3. This CDR3 is built from 15 residues. Germline V gives CDR1 LNHDA, CDR2 SQIVND (reference sequence). The CDR3 coding sequence is TGTGCCAGTAGTATTGAGGGACAGGGGTACAATGAGCAGTTCTTC. Its protein product is CASSIEGQGYNEQFF.

The V and J genes are TRBV2 and TRBJ1-1, with D possibly being TRBD1 (5 bases). Germline lookup yields CDR1 SNHLY and CDR2 FYNNEI. Trimming left V 4 bases short and J 1 base short, with 7 bases between. The CDR3 runs to 13 residues. The CDR3 is CASSAGENTEAFF. The CDR3 DNA reads TGTGCCAGCAGTGCGGGGGAGAACACTGAAGCTTTCTTT.

V usage is TRBV5-8 and J usage is TRBJ1-1; possible D gene TRBD1, 6 bases. This CDR3 contains 14 residues. V dropped 6 bases and J dropped 4 bases, with 16 bases sitting between them. Germline CDR1 is SGHTS and CDR2 is YDEGEE. The DNA for the CDR3 is TGTGCCAGCATCTTCCGGGACATTCCCACTGAAGCTTTCTTT. Residues: CASIFRDIPTEAFF. Filled out from reference TRBV5-8 and TRBJ1-1, the complete variable domain reads EAGVTQSPTHLIKTRGQQATLRCSPISGHTSVYWYQQALGLGLQFLLWYDEGEERNRGNFPPRFSGRQFPNYSSELNVNALELEDSALYLCASIFRDIPTEAFFGQGTRLTVV.

The chain couples TRBV5-1 to TRBJ1-2; 10 bases match TRBD1. V was clipped by 7 bases and J by 3 bases; unmatched bases: 6. CDR1 and CDR2 from the germline V gene are SGHRS and YFSETQ. The CDR3 length is 14 residues. CDR3 sequence: CASRGDRGDYGYTF. The CDR3 DNA is TGCGCCAGCCGAGGGGACAGGGGTGACTATGGCTACACCTTC.

V usage is TRBV4-3 and J usage is TRBJ1-4; 9 bases align to TRBD1. The germline V gene encodes CDR1 LGHNA and CDR2 YSLEER. Unmatched junction bases numbered 11, after V lost 0 bases and J lost 6 bases. This CDR3 spans 18 amino acids. Here the CDR3 reads CASSQDPRGTGKDEKLFF. The CDR3 coding sequence is TGCGCCAGCAGCCAAGACCCACGGGGGACAGGGAAAGATGAAAAACTGTTTTTT.

This chain uses TRBV29-1 with TRBJ1-2; TRBD1 matches 11 bases. The junction had 11 bases not matched to a gene; V was cut back by 0 bases and J by 5 bases. The CDR3 is 17 residues long. Germline CDR1 SQVTM, CDR2 ANQGSEA. The CDR3 loop reads CSVEESPGTGGWYGYTF. The CDR3 nucleotides are TGCAGCGTTGAAGAATCCCCTGGGACAGGGGGGTGGTATGGCTACACCTTC.

This rearrangement joins TRBV2 to TRBJ2-1, with 7 bases fitting TRBD1. V lost 6 bases, J lost 5 bases, and 7 bases stayed unmatched. The CDR3 length is 14 residues. The germline V gene encodes CDR1 SNHLY and CDR2 FYNNEI. This chain's CDR3 is CASRTGAINNEQFF. The CDR3 coding sequence is TGTGCCAGCAGAACAGGGGCGATAAACAATGAGCAGTTCTTC.

V usage is TRBV6-5 and J usage is TRBJ1-1; 8 nucleotides align to TRBD1. V shed 4 bases, J shed 1 base, and the junction held 5 bases outside the gene matches. The germline V gene encodes CDR1 MNHEY and CDR2 SVGAGI. The CDR3 covers 15 residues. The CDR3 spells CASSSPDRGNTEAFF. The DNA for the CDR3 is TGTGCCAGCAGTTCCCCCGACAGGGGGAACACTGAAGCTTTCTTT.

The chain uses TRBV5-5 and TRBJ1-2, with D possibly matching TRBD1 (5 bases). V was cut by 0 bases and J by 7 bases, with 13 bases left in between. There are 14 residues in the CDR3. Germline V gene sequence: CDR1 SGHKS, CDR2 YYEKEE (reference sequence). In DNA, the CDR3 is TGTGCCAGCAGCTTGGGACAAAAGGGGTCTGGCTACACCTTC. Translating it yields CASSLGQKGSGYTF.

The chain uses TRBV23-1 and TRBJ1-2, with D uncertain. TRBV23-1 is an open reading frame whose function is uncertain. This CDR3 spans 14 amino acids. Trimming left V 4 bases short and J 3 bases short, with 12 bases between. The DNA of the CDR3 is TGCGCCAGCAGTCCCCCGCCGGTGTACTATGGCTACACCTTC. Translation gives CASSPPPVYYGYTF.

The chain uses TRBV6-5 and TRBJ1-5; the match to TRBD1 covers 8 bases. Germline loops: CDR1 MNHEY, CDR2 SVGAGI. V lost 5 bases to trimming and J lost 6 bases; unmatched junction nucleotides: 3. The CDR3 runs 13 residues. In DNA, the CDR3 is TGTGCCAGCAGTCGGGACAGGAGTCAGCCCCAGCATTTT. Protein product: CASSRDRSQPQHF.

The chain links TRBV5-1 to TRBJ2-6, with D possibly TRBD1 on 5 matching bases. This CDR3 is 16 amino acids long. Germline loops: CDR1 SGHRS, CDR2 YFSETQ. The ends were cut back, 1 base at V and 0 bases at J, with 8 bases in the middle. The CDR3 protein is CASSLTGRSGANVLTF. CDR3 in DNA: TGCGCCAGCAGCTTGACAGGTCGCTCTGGGGCCAACGTCCTGACTTTC. The full variable domain, in which reference TRBV5-1 and TRBJ2-6 provide the parts outside the CDR3, is KAGVTQTPRYLIKTRGQQVTLSCSPISGHRSVSWYQQTPGQGLQFLFEYFSETQRNKGNFPGRFSGRQFSNSRSEMNVSTLELGDSALYLCASSLTGRSGANVLTFGAGSRLTVL.

The gene calls are TRBV30 and TRBJ1-4, with D possibly TRBD1 on 5 matching bases. CDR1 GTSNPN and CDR2 SVGIG come from the germline V gene (reference sequence). The CDR3 spans 15 residues. V gave up 0 bases and J gave up 4 bases, with 12 bases separating them. CDR3: CAWSVESGLNEKLFF. CDR3 sequence (DNA): TGTGCCTGGAGTGTAGAGTCAGGGCTTAATGAAAAACTGTTTTTT.

The V and J genes are TRBV29-1 and TRBJ2-7; a weak D match, TRBD1 (5 bases). V lost 7 bases, J lost 5 bases, and 15 bases lay in between. Germline V lookup: CDR1 SQVTM, CDR2 ANQGSEA. The CDR3 has 12 amino acids. CDR3 residues: CSAYKTQDEQYF. The CDR3 DNA is TGCAGCGCCTACAAGACACAGGACGAGCAGTACTTC.

This clone was picked up one time. V and J are TRBV5-1 and TRBJ1-4, with D tentatively TRBD1 (5 bases). Trimming removed 0 bases from V and 7 bases from J, with 16 bases in between. The CDR3 loop spans 16 amino acids. Germline loops: CDR1 SGHRS, CDR2 YFSETQ. The CDR3 loop is CASSLGSRTPVEKLFF. The CDR3 region has the DNA TGCGCCAGCAGCTTGGGGTCTAGGACACCCGTTGAAAAACTGTTTTTT.

The CDR3 here is CASSLDRGGTDTQYF. The CDR3 coding sequence is TGCGCCAGCAGCTTGGACCGGGGTGGGACAGATACGCAGTATTTT. This sequence joins TRBV5-1 and TRBJ2-3; D is perhaps TRBD2 (5 bases). The CDR3 length is 15 residues. Between the trimmed V and J ends, which lost 0 bases and 3 bases, there was a span of 11 bases. In germline, CDR1 is SGHRS, CDR2 YFSETQ.

The DNA for the CDR3 is TGTGCCAGTAGTATAGGAGGGTCCTACGAGCAGTACTTC. Its protein product is CASSIGGSYEQYF. The rearrangement uses TRBV19 and TRBJ2-5; D may be TRBD2 (5 bases). Judging by the DNA end, TRBJ2-7 fits better; the J call may be wrong. Germline CDR1 LNHDA, CDR2 SQIVND (reference sequence). There are 13 residues in the CDR3.

V gene TRBV9 combines with J gene TRBJ1-4; 8 bases are shared with TRBD1. Looked up from germline, CDR1 is SGDLS and CDR2 is YYNGEE. This CDR3 contains 15 residues. With V trimmed by 4 bases and J by 4 bases, 6 bases remained unmatched. The CDR3 here is CASSPWTGFNEKLFF. In DNA, the CDR3 is TGTGCCAGCAGCCCCTGGACAGGGTTTAATGAAAAACTGTTTTTT.

This chain uses TRBV7-2 with TRBJ2-3; D uncertain. V was pared by 1 base and J by 1 base, with 3 bases between. The length of the CDR3 is 13 residues. Germline values: CDR1 SGHTA, CDR2 FQGNSA. The CDR3 region has the DNA TGTGCCAGCAGCTTAGGGGGCACAGATACGCAGTATTTT. The encoded protein is CASSLGGTDTQYF.

The V and J genes are TRBV6-1 and TRBJ1-6, with D perhaps matching TRBD1 (5 bases). V lost 6 bases, J lost 0 bases, and 15 bases lay in between. Looked up from germline, CDR1 is MNHNS and CDR2 is SASEGT. The CDR3 spans 17 residues. This chain's CDR3 is CASSERQGSSYNSPLHF. DNA for the CDR3: TGTGCCAGCAGCGAAAGGCAGGGTAGCTCCTATAATTCACCCCTCCACTTT.

The chain joins TRBV5-1 to TRBJ1-2, with D possibly matching TRBD1 (5 bases). The CDR3 has 13 residues. Germline V CDR1 and CDR2: SGHRS, YFSETQ. Trimming took 4 bases from V and 8 from J, leaving 15 bases between them. The CDR3 reads CASSPGPSWGYTF. CDR3 nucleotides: TGCGCCAGCAGCCCGGGGCCCAGTTGGGGCTACACCTTC.

This clone was recorded once. The chain recombines TRBV2 with TRBJ2-3; possible D gene TRBD2, 7 bases. The CDR3 loop spans 15 amino acids. Germline V gene data show CDR1 as SNHLY and CDR2 as FYNNEI. Trimming removed 7 bases from V and 2 bases from J, with 16 bases in between. In DNA, the CDR3 is TGTGCCAGCAACATGGGGGGGGCCATCACAGATACGCAGTATTTT. It translates to CASNMGGAITDTQYF.

V usage is TRBV21-1 and J usage is TRBJ2-7; TRBD1 is the table's D call, not checked against the DNA. TRBV21-1 is shown as a pseudogene. This CDR3 contains 13 residues. The CDR3 nucleotides are TGTGCCAGCGGGGGACAGGGGTACCACGAGCAGTACTTC. It is translated as CASGGQGYHEQYF.

This clone was counted a few times. The chain links TRBV5-6 to TRBJ1-2; D is possibly TRBD1 (5 bases). The CDR3 contains 13 residues. V lost 1 base, J lost 8 bases, and 12 bases lay in between. CDR1 and CDR2 from the germline V gene are SGHDT and YYEEEE. The DNA for the CDR3 is TGTGCCAGCAGCTTGTTGAGGGGTCTGGGCTACACCTTC. Translated, it gives CASSLLRGLGYTF.